This TCR beta chain was documented in a study of blood T cell repertoires in COVID-19. Overall study: The United States, Italy and Spain provided the acute and convalescent COVID-19 samples. From T cells, B-cell-depleted T cells, or PBMCs came the material, which was cDNA or gDNA.

The assay was immunoSEQ multiplex PCR, and TCRdb's table has in-frame clones only and misses some. The sample yields roughly 180,000 clones, 60% to 85% seen once. Germline lookup yields CDR1 MNHEY and CDR2 SVGEGT. Trimming cost V 6 bases and J 2 bases; bases outside gene matches: 13. CDR3 length equals 18 residues. The chain carries TRBV6-2 or TRBV6-3 and TRBJ1-5, with 10 bases aligning to TRBD1. The TCR originated in a woman aged 55-70 years with COVID-19, enrolled during active disease. Sequencing used peripheral blood. Here the CDR3 reads CASSQSGQGFLGNQPQHF. DNA for the CDR3: TGTGCCAGCAGCCAATCGGGACAGGGGTTCCTGGGCAATCAGCCCCAGCATTTT.